The present entry profiles one TCR beta chain with its context. Its antigen target is currently unknown. No base-level quality is on record; no much larger clone is a single base apart. The sample is drawn from a study of blood T cells in healthy people across ages (dated by TCRdb to the mid-2010s). About the investigation overall: Template switching captured roughly one uniquely barcoded TCR beta cDNA molecule per two T cells in model experiments. Using deep sequencing normalized with unique cDNA molecular identifiers, the study measured how TCR beta repertoire diversity changes with age. The donors were split into four age groups: young (average roughly 15 years), middle-aged (over 35), aged (approximately 59) and long-lived (under 85). Using the same blood draw, the study looked at two additional independent replicas of 1 million unique cDNA reads for two donors, one aged 18 to 30 and the other aged 80 or older. Overall study results and their limits: Estimates of total diversity from one million sequenced T cells were regarded as lower bounds and underestimates. The percentage of naive T cells measured by flow cytometry correlated strongly with observed TCR beta diversity. The CMV infection status of donors was not known, potentially confounding age-related changes in expanded clonotypes. The long-lived group showed more naive CD4+ T cells, fewer expanded clones and increased TCR diversity than the aged group, suggesting age selection. Because profiling used bulk unsorted PBMCs, naive and antigen-experienced compartments could not be compared conclusively. As age increased, observed TCR beta diversity per million T cells dropped in a roughly linear way, and a significant reduction was already evident by age around 41.

The junction shows trimming of 0 bases on V and 5 bases on J, plus 9 bases between the germline ends. Spanning cysteine to phenylalanine, the CDR3 consists of 14 amino acids. The read is trimmed to its CDR3 DNA, 42 bases read in frame from base 1. CDR1 and CDR2, looked up from the germline V gene, are SGDLS and YYNGEE. Systemically healthy Caucasian individuals from Russia, 35 to 40 in total and aged about 6 to 100 years, were included as donors. Ten milliliters of peripheral blood were drawn from each donor into EDTA-treated Vacutainer tubes. Ficoll-Paque density-gradient centrifugation was used to isolate PBMCs, with at least 7 million per sample. Total RNA, at least 6 micrograms per sample, was extracted from PBMCs with Trizol reagent. For every donor, flow cytometry on a PBMC aliquot measured the percentage of naive CD45RAhigh/CD27high T cells. Preparation of the library involved 5' RACE. The instrument was an Illumina HiSeq 2500. A second PCR of about 6 to 11 cycles was performed with a sample-barcoded 5' primer and a J-beta primer mix. A unique molecular identifier was introduced onto each TCR beta cDNA molecule by a template-switch 5' adaptor carrying 12 random nucleotides. Each sample yielded at least 2.5 million CDR3-containing paired-end reads. All of the RNA was converted into first-strand cDNA using the Mint cDNA synthesis kit, with a TRBC-specific oligonucleotide serving as the primer. Following uracil-DNA glycosylase treatment, a first 18-cycle PCR with universal primers M1SS and BC2_uni_R was performed on all cDNA. The original pipeline was this. Normalization of each sample was performed by random selection of 1 million high-quality reads, each carrying a distinct molecular identifier. Reads with shared molecular identifiers were discarded instead of being binned into consensus sequences. CDR3 identification, clonotype clustering and error correction used MiTCR with a Q25 quality threshold and the strictest error-elimination algorithm. A nonparametric unseen species model using Euler transformation provided a lower-bound estimate of total TCR beta diversity. TCRdb trimmed the raw reads at Q25, called clones with MiXCR and kept productive beta chains. Identical CDR3 protein sequences are pooled into one entry, listed with their most common genes and DNA. TCRdb assigned the V and J calls; the authors' analysis was not used. A total of 750,000 to 950,000 distinct CDR3 sequences appear in this sample, 25% to 35% of them only once. Roughly 10% of the sample rests with the top ten.

This same sample was also part of a study on T cells of mothers and their children. The second source states: Donors were nine systemically healthy Caucasian individuals: three mothers and their six children. cDNA synthesis consumed the entire amount of extracted RNA, loaded at 1.5 ug RNA in each 15 ul reaction. In the second PCR, the M1S primer introduced both the sample barcodes and 2-4 random nucleotides. More than 9 million TCR beta CDR3 reads were obtained from each mother, and 2.5 million to 3 million reads were obtained from each child. TCR recombination output is similarly shaped by thymic selection in related and unrelated pairs, with a minor effect exerted by inherited differences. Normalized repertoire overlap was always found to be slightly, but never significantly, higher in related mother-child pairs than in unrelated mother-child pairs. Persistent microchimeric T cell clones were not detected, at a sensitivity of 95 to 100 clones per million clonotypes. Deep NGS was used in the study to compare the TCR beta repertoires of mothers and children and to look for features that separate related mother-child pairs from unrelated individuals. On average, the children were around 11 +/- 4 years old, while the mothers were about 40 +/- 4 years old. After adapter ligation with NEBNext reagents, the libraries were sequenced on Illumina HiSeq 2000 with 100+100 nt paired-end reads. To prevent cross-contamination, the mother and child libraries were prepared one month apart and sequenced in separate runs. For each donor, somewhere between 500,000 and 2,000,000 distinct TCR beta clonotypes were identified. Naive TCR beta clonotypes were estimated from low-frequency clonotypes matched to each donor's FACS-determined naive share, without sorting.

This chain joins TRBV9 to TRBJ1-5; the D gene is unclear. The TCR originated in a middle-aged woman in good health. Sample: blood. Here is the DNA: TGTGCCAGCAGCGTAGGTGTGGGCGATCAGCCCCAGCATTTT. It codes for CASSVGVGDQPQHF.